This entry features one T cell receptor beta chain sequence. This entry is derived from a study of blood T cell repertoires in COVID-19. The data were produced by immunoSEQ multiplex PCR, yet TCRdb's version contains in-frame clones alone and is incomplete. The sample yields about 34,000 clones, roughly 91% seen once. V dropped 5 bases and J dropped 4; count of bases not matched to a gene: 7. In germline, CDR1 is SGHTA, CDR2 FQGTGA. CDR3 length equals 14 residues. The sequence derives from a man older than 75 with acute or convalescent COVID-19. Material: peripheral blood. V usage is TRBV7-3 and J usage is TRBJ2-7; TRBD1 matches 8 bases. CDR3 DNA: TGTGCCAGCAGCCCAGACAGGGGTCAATACGAGCAGTACTTC. Protein sequence: CASSPDRGQYEQYF.